This TCR beta chain was recovered during a study of T cells in Graves' hyperthyroidism and ophthalmopathy (dated by TCRdb to about 2019). Describing the broader study: Peripheral blood was sampled at the time of initial diagnosis, prior to any treatment. To identify distinguishing TCR V-J signatures, a discovery cohort of 100 or so patients was used, comprising some 45 with Graves' ophthalmopathy and around 57 with stable Graves' hyperthyroidism. Whether ophthalmopathy could be predicted prospectively was tested in an independent validation cohort made up of roughly 20 hyperthyroidism patients plus 17 patients who later progressed to ophthalmopathy. The roughly 94 discovery patients were randomly split 7:3 into training and test sets. In about 6 Graves' hyperthyroidism patients, the study also compared T-cell repertoires from thyroid tissue with T-cell repertoires from blood. Following sampling, methimazole starting at 30 mg daily was given to hyperthyroidism patients, and high-dose intravenous methylprednisolone was given to ophthalmopathy patients. The paper describes TCR Vbeta CDR3 sequencing of roughly 130 peripheral blood samples, made up of 43 ophthalmopathy patients, over 70 hyperthyroidism patients and approximately 17 progressor patients.

Results and caveats for the whole study, not just this receptor: No statistical method was used to fix the sample size in advance, and group allocation was not hidden from the investigators. Ophthalmopathy was separated from stable hyperthyroidism by a 13 V-J signature model, with 85% to 90% sensitivity and about 81% specificity obtained in cross-validation and 80%/75% obtained in testing. Most expanded thyroid clonotypes (frequency above 0.001) were also found in blood, which suggests that blood repertoires may mirror thyroid immune responses. In validation, progression to ophthalmopathy was predicted by the model with 65% to 71% sensitivity and under 85% specificity, a median of about 6 months before onset.

According to the germline V gene, CDR1 reads SQVTM and CDR2 reads ANQGSEA. V drops 4 bases and J drops 4 bases, leaving 11 bases in between. Counted from cysteine to phenylalanine, this CDR3 has 13 amino acids. Only CDR3 DNA is held: 39 bases, read in frame from base 1. TCR beta CDR3 regions were amplified from RNA transcripts. A first-round RT-PCR of the TCR CDR3 used the HTBI primer set with the Qiagen OneStep RT-PCR kit. Libraries were constructed in a second round of multiplex PCR, after which size selection and purification were carried out. Sequencing of the libraries was done on an Illumina HiSeq2000 using paired-end 100 bp reads. Under the source paper's analysis protocol: SOAPnuke was used to process the raw data, with reads discarded if the reads contained adapters or uncalled bases, had a mean Phred below 15, or lacked an exact constant-primer or identifier match. COPE v1.2.5 was used to merge high-quality paired reads, and clonotypes were defined as unique nucleotide sequences. MiTCR v1.1 was used to align the clonotypes against IMGT TRBV, TRBD and TRBJ reference segments. The analysis was restricted to V-J combinations with a frequency above 0.0001, which together covered about 99% of the repertoires. The TCS score was defined as F50 (clonal expansion) divided by E x V (chaos), with BLOSUM62-based TCRdist calculated between CDR3 peptides within each V-J. Welch's t-statistics and random forest reduced around 520 V-J features to 13, which were used in a naive Bayes classifier (R e1071). The public reads were reanalyzed by TCRdb: fastp trimming at Q25, MiXCR alignment, in-frame beta chains only. Rows merge per CDR3 protein into single entries with the most common DNA and genes. The V and J calls, along with clone size, are taken from TCRdb and not from the paper's own processing. In all, the sample holds about 400,000 distinct CDR3 sequences, and 20% to 25% of those were seen once. More than 60% of the sample is taken by the ten largest.

There are a few counts of this clonotype. What this receptor recognizes is not known. Base quality data are lacking; no much larger clone is found one base away. Stable Graves' hyperthyroidism was defined as no progression to ophthalmopathy during 18 months of follow-up. Hyperthyroidism patients were newly diagnosed, with disease duration under 2 months, and aged 18 to 65 years. The study excluded patients with uncontrolled infections, other autoimmune diseases, pregnancy or lactation. Diagnoses were based on clinical symptoms, serum thyroxine and TRAb, thyroid ultrasound and orbital computed tomography. Ficoll-Paque density gradient centrifugation was used to isolate PBMCs from around 10 ml of fresh peripheral blood. Trizol reagent was used to extract total RNA, and RNA quality was then checked on an Agilent 2100 Bioanalyzer.

The receptor chain draws on TRBV29-1 and TRBJ2-1, with the D segment identity uncertain. The clonotype comes from a man between 50 and 59 years old with Graves' hyperthyroidism. Sequenced material: blood. The DNA reads TGCAGCGTTGTCCCGGACCTTTACAATGAGCAGTTCTTC. Protein translation: CSVVPDLYNEQFF.